This passage covers 11 T cell receptor beta chains from one sample sequenced in a study of cytomegalovirus exposure and HLA in healthy donors (dated by TCRdb to the late 2010s). The library was produced with the immunoSEQ multiplex PCR assay. A mixture of 60 forward primers for TCR Vbeta segments and 13 reverse primers for TCR Jbeta segments was used in the multiplex PCR. TCRdb took this table from immuneACCESS and kept in-frame rearrangements with V and J called. Such tables lack part of the clones; where checked against another copy, unresolved V genes explain under half of the gap, and the rest is unexplained. The sample table lists 100,000 or so clones, approximately 65% of them with a count of one. The top ten hold 2.1% of the sample. Sequencing input: PBMCs. Receptors were obtained from a man aged 30 to 45 in good health and CMV-seronegative.

The chain uses TRBV5-4 and TRBJ2-1, with 9 bases that match TRBD2. The CDR3 extends over 15 amino acids. The trim removed 3 bases at V and 5 bases at J, leaving 6 bases unmatched. CDR1 is SGHNT, CDR2 YYREEE, per germline (reference sequence). The CDR3: CASSSRTSANNEQFF. CDR3 bases: TGTGCCAGCAGCTCAAGGACTAGCGCGAACAATGAGCAGTTCTTC.

The chain carries TRBV5-1 and TRBJ1-3; D might be TRBD1 (5 bases). This CDR3 has 14 residues. Germline V gives CDR1 SGHRS, CDR2 YFSETQ. Trimming stripped 0 bases from V and 3 bases from J, with 7 bases between. CDR3 sequence reads: CASSLAGYGNTIYF. The CDR3 nucleotides read TGCGCCAGCAGCTTGGCAGGGTATGGAAACACCATATATTTT.

The chain joins TRBV5-1 to TRBJ1-5, with a weak D call TRBD1 (5 bases). Germline assignment: CDR1 SGHRS and CDR2 YFSETQ. The CDR3 length is 13 residues. V lost 0 bases and J 5 bases, leaving 6 bases between the germline ends. In DNA form, the CDR3 reads TGCGCCAGCAGCTTGGGCAGGGATCAGCCCCAGCATTTT. Translating gives CASSLGRDQPQHF.

A remark on this clone: Other DNA sequences from this sample encode an identical CDR3 as well. The CDR3 loop is CAIRGTGDNTEAFF. CDR3 in DNA: TGTGCCATCAGGGGGACAGGAGACAACACTGAAGCTTTCTTT. The rearrangement uses TRBV10-3 and TRBJ1-1; 8 nucleotides agree with TRBD1. The length of the CDR3 is 14 residues. Germline-derived CDR1 and CDR2 are ENHRY and SYGVKD. V lost 6 bases, J lost 2 bases, and 5 bases stayed unmatched.

V gene TRBV28 combines with J gene TRBJ1-1; D is unresolved. CDR1 MDHEN and CDR2 SYDVKM come from the germline V gene. This CDR3 comprises 13 residues. V was cut by 3 bases and J by 3 bases, with 8 bases left in between. This CDR3 reads CASSFVSYTEAFF. DNA of the CDR3: TGTGCCAGCAGTTTCGTTTCGTACACTGAAGCTTTCTTT.

V and J are TRBV5-1 and TRBJ2-1, with TRBD1 matching 8 bases. This CDR3 has 16 residues. V shed 2 bases and J 3 bases; nucleotides not matched to a gene: 7. Germline CDR1 and CDR2: SGHRS and YFSETQ. The CDR3 loop is CASSLQGQVSYNEQFF. As DNA, the CDR3 is TGCGCCAGCAGCTTACAGGGACAGGTGAGCTACAATGAGCAGTTCTTC. Combining the CDR3 with reference TRBV5-1 and TRBJ2-1 gives the whole variable domain KAGVTQTPRYLIKTRGQQVTLSCSPISGHRSVSWYQQTPGQGLQFLFEYFSETQRNKGNFPGRFSGRQFSNSRSEMNVSTLELGDSALYLCASSLQGQVSYNEQFFGPGTRLTVL.

The gene calls are TRBV18 and TRBJ1-2, with D perhaps TRBD1 (5 bases). The V end was cut by 6 bases, the J end by 1 base, with 9 bases between. This CDR3 is built from 13 residues. CDR1 and CDR2 (germline): KGHSH, LQKENI. Here the CDR3 DNA reads TGTGCCAGCTCTCGCAGGGATAACTATGGCTACACCTTC. It translates to CASSRRDNYGYTF. Full variable domain (missing parts from reference TRBV18 and TRBJ1-2): NAGVMQNPRHLVRRRGQEARLRCSPMKGHSHVYWYRQLPEEGLKFMVYLQKENIIDESGMPKERFSAEFPKEGPSILRIQQVVRGDSAAYFCASSRRDNYGYTFGSGTRLTVV.

The chain carries TRBV27 and TRBJ2-7; D not certain. Looked up from germline, CDR1 is MNHEY and CDR2 is SMNVEV (reference sequence). The V and J ends lost 0 bases and 4 bases respectively, with 10 bases between them. The CDR3 consists of 14 residues. The CDR3 protein is CASSLSFPPYEQYF. The DNA of the CDR3 is TGTGCCAGCAGTTTATCTTTCCCCCCTTACGAGCAGTACTTC.

This clone has just a few counts. The chain combines TRBV4-2 with TRBJ2-5; the D is unclear. V lost 1 base and J 2 bases, leaving 8 bases between the germline ends. This CDR3 has 14 amino acids. Germline assignment: CDR1 LGHNA and CDR2 YNFKEQ. Here the CDR3 reads CASSQGGAQETQYF. The CDR3, as DNA: TGTGCCAGCAGCCAAGGAGGTGCTCAAGAGACCCAGTACTTC.

The chain joins TRBV4-2 to TRBJ2-1; perhaps TRBD1 as D (6 bases). The germline V gene encodes CDR1 LGHNA and CDR2 YNFKEQ. Trimming removed 1 base from V and 0 bases from J, with 10 bases in between. The CDR3 loop spans 16 amino acids. This chain's CDR3 is CASSQVQGSSYNEQFF. The CDR3 DNA reads TGTGCCAGCAGCCAAGTCCAGGGGTCCTCCTACAATGAGCAGTTCTTC.

The V gene is TRBV25-1, the J gene TRBJ1-2; D is undetermined. The CDR3 spans 13 residues. Germline V gene data show CDR1 as MGHDK and CDR2 as SYGVNS. Trimming cost V 4 bases and J 2 bases, with 8 bases left between them. CDR3 nucleotides: TGTGCCAGCAGTGGGGCGGGAAACTATGGCTACACCTTC. Amino acids: CASSGAGNYGYTF.